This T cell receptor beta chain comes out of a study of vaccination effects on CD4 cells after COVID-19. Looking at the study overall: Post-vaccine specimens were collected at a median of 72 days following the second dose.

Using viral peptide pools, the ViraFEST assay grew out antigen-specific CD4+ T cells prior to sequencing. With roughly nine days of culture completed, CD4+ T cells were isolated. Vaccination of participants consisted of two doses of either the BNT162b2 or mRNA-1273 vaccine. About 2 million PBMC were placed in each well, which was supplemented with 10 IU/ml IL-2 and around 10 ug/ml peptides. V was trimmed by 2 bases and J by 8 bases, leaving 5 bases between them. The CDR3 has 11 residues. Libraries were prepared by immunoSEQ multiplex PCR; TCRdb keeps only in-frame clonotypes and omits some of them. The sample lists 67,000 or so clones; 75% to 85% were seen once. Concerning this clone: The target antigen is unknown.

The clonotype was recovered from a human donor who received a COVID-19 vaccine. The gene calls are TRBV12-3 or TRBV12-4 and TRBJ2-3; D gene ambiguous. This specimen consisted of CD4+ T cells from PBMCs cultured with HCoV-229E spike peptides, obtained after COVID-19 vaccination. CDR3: CASSLPGTQYF. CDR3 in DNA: TGTGCCAGCAGTTTACCCGGTACGCAGTATTTT.